The 3 T cell receptor beta chains reported below all come from one sample, sequenced in a study of T cells expressing NK-cell markers. TCRdb processed the 5' RACE reads again and assigns one entry to each CDR3 protein, with no DNA. This sample's clone table lists about 260,000 distinct CDR3 sequences. Sequenced material: blood T cells: a sorted CD56 or NKG2C T cell subset, CD4+ or CD8+ T cells, or bulk PBMC T cells (not recorded which). The source is a woman aged 18-69 years in good health.

V gene TRBV20-1 combines with J gene TRBJ2-1. This CDR3 is built from 14 residues. The V gene's germline CDR1 is DFQATT and CDR2 SNEGSKA (reference sequence). The CDR3 reads CSARLGRSYNEQFF.

The chain recombines TRBV12-3 or TRBV12-4 with TRBJ2-7. The CDR3 extends over 14 amino acids. The CDR3 reads CASSLAQPPYEQYF.

J is TRBJ2-3 and V is TRBV5-1; TCRdb picks TRBD1, but there is no DNA to check that call. Germline V CDR1 and CDR2: SGHRS, YFSETQ. The CDR3 contains 16 residues. CDR3 region: CASSPPAGVSTDTQYF. The variable domain in full, with the rest retrieved from reference TRBV5-1 and TRBJ2-3, is KAGVTQTPRYLIKTRGQQVTLSCSPISGHRSVSWYQQTPGQGLQFLFEYFSETQRNKGNFPGRFSGRQFSNSRSEMNVSTLELGDSALYLCASSPPAGVSTDTQYFGPGTRLTVL.